Listed below are T cell receptor beta chains from one sample, sequenced in a study of blood T cell repertoires in COVID-19. Libraries were prepared by immunoSEQ multiplex PCR; TCRdb keeps only in-frame clonotypes and omits some of them. Here the sample spans 200,000 to 250,000 clones, around 89% being singletons. The sequenced sample was PBMCs or T cells enriched from blood (not recorded which). The receptors were gathered from a woman aged 25 to 39 who had recovered from COVID-19. CDR3s leave out the opening cysteine and the closing phenylalanine or tryptophan. The D gene is left open where the match is weak. Part of the rows lack a size; the others show once, few, many or a class for expanded clones.

>TRBD2|.|TRBV5-1
ASSSTLSGGVQETQY
>.|.|TRBV4-1
ASSQGGQTITDTQY
>.|.|TRBV6-5
ASSYASSYEQY
>.|.|TRBV19
ASSSRVGDQPQH
>.|.|TRBV3-1/TRBV3-2
ASSQPTSSTDTQY
>TRBD1|.|TRBV4-3
ASSPRTGSWAF
>.|.|TRBV28
ASNVGAYNSPLH
>.|.|TRBV2
ASTPQVAENTEAF
>.|.|TRBV5-8
ASSLAGGEKTQY
>.|.|TRBV15
ATMSINGGNTIY
>.|few|TRBV6-1
ASSENRVNTEAF
>TRBD2|.|TRBV5-1
ASSLGLAGGSTDTQY
>.|.|TRBV14
ASSHRPGTGELF
>.|.|TRBV6-2/TRBV6-3
ASSQRVLGDQF
>.|.|TRBV19
ASSNRGGFNEQF
>.|.|TRBV6-6
ASSSGGHSYNEQF
>TRBD1|once|TRBV7-2
ASSLSDRAGGYT
>.|.|TRBV9
ASSAEQGYEQY
>.|.|TRBV7-2
ASSLGHHQETQY
>TRBD1|.|TRBV9
ASSAPRQGPNYGYT
>.|.|TRBV19
ASMGTYSENTIY
>.|.|TRBV5-6
ASSFRGAFETQY
>.|.|TRBV4-2
ASSQVGYLLQETQY
>TRBD1|.|TRBV10-3
ASGGNSTNGYT
>.|.|TRBV27
ASSWNSGGEQY
>.|.|TRBV13
ASSYTGLKNIQY
>TRBD2|many|TRBV12-5
ASGSPPLAGETQY
>.|few|TRBV13
ASSQIYEQY
>.|.|TRBV24-1
ATSDLSSNEQF
>.|.|TRBV5-1
ASRNLATNYGYT
>.|.|TRBV4-2
ASSHLGSDEQF
>TRBD1|.|TRBV27
ASSLKRPGQGGTEAF
>TRBD2|.|TRBV7-3
ASSLTGVAGVNEQF
>.|.|TRBV18
ASTARGPSDTQY
>TRBD2|.|TRBV5-1
ASSLSGGQRTSTDTQY
>TRBD1|.|TRBV5-1
ASSWGGQENTEAF
>.|.|TRBV4-2
ASIQHVSSRNTEAF